This T cell receptor beta chain was recorded in a study of blood T cell repertoires in COVID-19. Background on the study: The study drew acute and convalescent COVID-19 samples from the United States, Italy and Spain. PBMCs, B-cell-depleted T cells, or T cells provided the cDNA or gDNA that made up the material.

Germline V CDR1 and CDR2: SGHRS, YFSETQ. Trimming removed 0 bases from V and 0 bases from J, with 6 bases in between. The CDR3 runs to 14 residues. Original processing methods: Quantification of nucleated cells was approximated via reference gene primer amplification. Measured with immunoSEQ multiplex PCR; TCRdb has only the in-frame clones, and not every one. For V, J and clone size, that table is used; D and trimming come from the DNA. The data hold 200,000 to 250,000 clones, with roughly 80% observed a single time. The chain carries TRBV5-1 and TRBJ1-1; unclear D gene. The sequenced sample consisted of peripheral blood. The clonotype originates from a woman in her 40s with active or convalescent COVID-19. The CDR3 spells CASSLGGLNTEAFF. For the CDR3, the DNA is TGCGCCAGCAGCTTGGGCGGATTGAACACTGAAGCTTTCTTT.